This T cell receptor beta chain emerged from a study of control samples from healthy donors and cancer patients. This table comes from immunoSEQ multiplex PCR, and its TCRdb copy is limited to in-frame clones, with some not included. The sample includes tens of thousands of clones, 80% to 90% of them seen just once. Per the germline V gene, CDR1 is SGHAT and CDR2 is FQNNGV. The CDR3 extends over 14 amino acids. Unmatched junction bases numbered 4, after V lost 0 bases and J lost 10 bases. The chain carries TRBV11-2 and TRBJ2-7; 12 nucleotides match TRBD2. This clonotype originated in an older woman with head and neck cancer. Sequenced sample: PBMCs. CDR3: CASSLDRLAGEQYF. In DNA, the CDR3 is TGTGCCAGCAGCTTAGATAGACTAGCGGGAGAACAGTACTTC.